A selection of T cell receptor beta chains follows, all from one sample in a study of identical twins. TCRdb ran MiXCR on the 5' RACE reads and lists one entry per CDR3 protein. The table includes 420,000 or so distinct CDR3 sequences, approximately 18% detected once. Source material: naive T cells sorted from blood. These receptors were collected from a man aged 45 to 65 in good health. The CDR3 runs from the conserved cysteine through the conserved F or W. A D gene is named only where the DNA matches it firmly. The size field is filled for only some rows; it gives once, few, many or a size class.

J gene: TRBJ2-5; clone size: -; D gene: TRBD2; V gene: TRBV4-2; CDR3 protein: CASSQEGTTAETKYF; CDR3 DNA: TGTGCCAGCAGCCAAGAAGGGACTACCGCAGAGACCAAGTACTTC
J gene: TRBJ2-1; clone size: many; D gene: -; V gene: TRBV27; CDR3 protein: CASSFITGGVSNEQFF; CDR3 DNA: TGTGCCAGCAGTTTTATTACAGGGGGGGTTAGCAATGAGCAGTTCTTC
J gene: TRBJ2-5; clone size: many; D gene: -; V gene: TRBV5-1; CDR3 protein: CASSLVGTATQETQYF; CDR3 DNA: TGCGCCAGCAGCTTGGTCGGGACGGCGACGCAAGAGACCCAGTACTTC
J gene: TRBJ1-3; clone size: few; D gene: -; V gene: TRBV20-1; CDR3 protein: CSARDWGNTGNTIYF; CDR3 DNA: TGCAGTGCTAGAGATTGGGGGAACACTGGAAACACCATATATTTT
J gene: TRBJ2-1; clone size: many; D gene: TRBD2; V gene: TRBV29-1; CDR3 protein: CSVAASGRLDEQFF; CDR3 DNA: TGCAGCGTTGCGGCTAGCGGGAGGTTGGATGAGCAGTTCTTC
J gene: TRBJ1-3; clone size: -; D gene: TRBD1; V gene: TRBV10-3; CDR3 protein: CAISETDRAGNTIYF; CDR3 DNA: TGTGCCATCAGTGAGACCGACAGGGCTGGAAACACCATATATTTT
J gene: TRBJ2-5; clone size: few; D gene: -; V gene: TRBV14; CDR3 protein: CASSRNPGETQYF; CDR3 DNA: TGTGCCAGCAGCCGCAACCCTGGGGAGACCCAGTACTTC
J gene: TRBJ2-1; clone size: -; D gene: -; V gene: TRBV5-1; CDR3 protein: CASSLVWEDNEQFF; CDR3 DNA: TGCGCCAGCAGCTTGGTTTGGGAGGACAATGAGCAGTTCTTC
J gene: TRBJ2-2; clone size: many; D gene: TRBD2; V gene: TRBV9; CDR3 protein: CASSPGGDTGELFF; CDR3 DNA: TGTGCCAGCAGCCCTGGGGGGGACACCGGGGAGCTGTTTTTT
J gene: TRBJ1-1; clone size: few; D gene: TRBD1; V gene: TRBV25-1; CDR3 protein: CASSETRTGNTEAFF; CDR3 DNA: TGTGCCAGCAGTGAAACCCGGACAGGTAACACTGAAGCTTTCTTT
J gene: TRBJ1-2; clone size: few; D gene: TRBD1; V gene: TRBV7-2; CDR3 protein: CASSLSTGTIDYGYTF; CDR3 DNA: TGTGCCAGCAGCTTATCGACAGGGACTATCGACTATGGCTACACCTTC
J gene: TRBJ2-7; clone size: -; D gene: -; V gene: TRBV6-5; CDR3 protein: CASSYSTAGIAQYF; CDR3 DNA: TGTGCCAGCAGTTACTCGACTGCGGGTATCGCGCAGTACTTC
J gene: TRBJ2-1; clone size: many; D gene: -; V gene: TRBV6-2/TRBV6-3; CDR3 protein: CASSYSVDKEFF; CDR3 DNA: TGTGCCAGCAGTTACTCAGTGGATAAGGAGTTCTTC
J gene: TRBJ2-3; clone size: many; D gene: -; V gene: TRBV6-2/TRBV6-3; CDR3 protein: CASSYSDTQYF; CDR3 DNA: TGTGCCAGCAGTTACTCAGATACGCAGTATTTT
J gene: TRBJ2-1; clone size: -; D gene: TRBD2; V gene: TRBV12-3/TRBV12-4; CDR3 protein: CASTASGRYNEQFF; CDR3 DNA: TGTGCCAGCACCGCTAGCGGGAGATACAATGAGCAGTTCTTC
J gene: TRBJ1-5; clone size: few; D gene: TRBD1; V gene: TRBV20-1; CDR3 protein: CSATGTGIYSNQPQHF; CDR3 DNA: TGCAGTGCAACCGGGACAGGGATCTATAGCAATCAGCCCCAGCATTTT
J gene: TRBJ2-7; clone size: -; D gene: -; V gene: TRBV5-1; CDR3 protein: CASSLGANNYEQYF; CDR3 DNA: TGCGCCAGCAGCTTGGGAGCTAATAACTACGAGCAGTACTTC
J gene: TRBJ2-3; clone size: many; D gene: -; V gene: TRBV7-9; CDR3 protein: CASHKGDTQYF; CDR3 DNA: TGTGCCAGCCACAAGGGGGATACGCAGTATTTT
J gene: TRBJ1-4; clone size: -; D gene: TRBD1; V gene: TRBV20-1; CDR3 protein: CSASRGTAFNEKLFF; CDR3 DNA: TGCAGTGCTAGTCGAGGGACAGCGTTTAATGAAAAACTGTTTTTT
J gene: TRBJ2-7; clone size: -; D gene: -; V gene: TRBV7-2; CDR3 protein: CASSFLHEQYF; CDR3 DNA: TGTGCCAGCAGCTTTCTCCACGAGCAGTACTTC
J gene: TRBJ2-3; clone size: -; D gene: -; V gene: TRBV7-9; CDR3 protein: CASSPPPWESSTDTQYF; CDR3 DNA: TGTGCCAGCAGCCCACCACCATGGGAGTCCAGCACAGATACGCAGTATTTT
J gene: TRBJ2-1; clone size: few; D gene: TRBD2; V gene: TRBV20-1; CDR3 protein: CSALLAGRHNEQFF; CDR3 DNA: TGCAGTGCACTTCTAGCGGGAAGGCACAATGAGCAGTTCTTC
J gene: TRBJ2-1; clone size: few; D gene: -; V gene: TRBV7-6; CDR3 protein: CASSLSFDYERRSRPSYNEQFF; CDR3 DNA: TGTGCCAGCAGCTTAAGTTTTGATTACGAGCGGCGCAGTAGACCCTCCTACAATGAGCAGTTCTTC
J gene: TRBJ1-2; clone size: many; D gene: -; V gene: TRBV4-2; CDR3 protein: CASSQDPAANYGYTF; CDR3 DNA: TGTGCCAGCAGCCAAGACCCGGCAGCTAACTATGGCTACACCTTC
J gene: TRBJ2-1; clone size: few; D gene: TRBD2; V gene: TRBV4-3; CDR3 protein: CASSQPLLAGPKGNEQFF; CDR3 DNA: TGCGCCAGCAGCCAACCTTTGTTAGCGGGGCCGAAGGGCAATGAGCAGTTCTTC
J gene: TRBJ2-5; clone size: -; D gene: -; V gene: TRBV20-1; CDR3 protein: CSARPFDRNAETQYF; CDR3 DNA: TGCAGTGCTAGACCCTTCGACAGGAACGCAGAGACCCAGTACTTC
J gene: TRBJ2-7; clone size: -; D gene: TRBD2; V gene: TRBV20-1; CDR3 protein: CSASSPSGSHEQYF; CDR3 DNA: TGCAGTGCTAGCTCGCCTAGCGGGAGCCACGAGCAGTACTTC
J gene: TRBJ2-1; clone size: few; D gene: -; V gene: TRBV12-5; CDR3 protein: CASGQGAGEQFF; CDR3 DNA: TGTGCTAGTGGTCAAGGGGCTGGTGAGCAGTTCTTC
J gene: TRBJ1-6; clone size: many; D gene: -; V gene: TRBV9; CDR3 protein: CASSVGSSYNSPLHF; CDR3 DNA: TGTGCCAGCAGCGTGGGGAGCTCCTATAATTCACCCCTCCACTTT
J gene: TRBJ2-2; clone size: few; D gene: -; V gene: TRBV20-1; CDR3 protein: CSAPMGYTGELFF; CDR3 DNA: TGCAGTGCTCCGATGGGGTACACCGGGGAGCTGTTTTTT
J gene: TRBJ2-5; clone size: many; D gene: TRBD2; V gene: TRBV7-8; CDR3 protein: CASSLTSGQETQYF; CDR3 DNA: TGTGCCAGCAGCTTAACTAGCGGTCAAGAGACCCAGTACTTC
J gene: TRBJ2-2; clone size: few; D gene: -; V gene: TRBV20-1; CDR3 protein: CSARGPGGGNTGELFF; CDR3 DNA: TGCAGTGCTAGAGGGCCAGGGGGGGGAAACACCGGGGAGCTGTTTTTT
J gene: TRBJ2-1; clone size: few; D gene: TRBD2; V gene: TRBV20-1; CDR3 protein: CSARGGTSGRLYNEQFF; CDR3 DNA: TGCAGTGCTAGGGGGGGGACTAGCGGGAGATTGTACAATGAGCAGTTCTTC
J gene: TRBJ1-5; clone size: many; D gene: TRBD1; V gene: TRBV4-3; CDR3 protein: CASSQDRGPESNQPQHF; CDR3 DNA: TGCGCCAGCAGCCAGGATAGGGGGCCGGAGAGCAATCAGCCCCAGCATTTT
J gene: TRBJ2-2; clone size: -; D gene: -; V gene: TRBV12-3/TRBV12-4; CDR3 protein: CASSFIPSDTGELFF; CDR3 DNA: TGTGCCAGCAGTTTTATTCCTAGCGACACCGGGGAGCTGTTTTTT
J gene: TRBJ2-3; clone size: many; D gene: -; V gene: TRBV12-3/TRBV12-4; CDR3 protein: CASSPMDSTDTQYF; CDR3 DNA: TGTGCCAGCAGTCCTATGGACAGCACAGATACGCAGTATTTT
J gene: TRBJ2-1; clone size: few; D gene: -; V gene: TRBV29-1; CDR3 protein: CSVEVTTGFWYNEQFF; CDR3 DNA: TGCAGCGTTGAAGTAACCACAGGGTTTTGGTACAATGAGCAGTTCTTC
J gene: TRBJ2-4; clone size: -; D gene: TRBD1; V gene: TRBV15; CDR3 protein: CATSRVRTGGFQYF; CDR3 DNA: TGTGCCACCAGCAGAGTGAGGACAGGGGGGTTTCAGTACTTC
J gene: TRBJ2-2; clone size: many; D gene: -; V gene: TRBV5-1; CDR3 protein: CASSLVGQGTGELFF; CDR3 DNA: TGCGCCAGCAGCTTGGTGGGGCAGGGCACTGGGGAGCTGTTTTTT
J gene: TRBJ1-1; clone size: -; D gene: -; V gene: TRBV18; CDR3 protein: CASSPSSGGTEAFF; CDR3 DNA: TGTGCCAGCTCACCAAGTTCCGGGGGGACTGAAGCTTTCTTT
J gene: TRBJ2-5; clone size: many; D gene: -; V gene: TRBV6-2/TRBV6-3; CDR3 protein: CASSQNRPQWETQYF; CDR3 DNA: TGTGCCAGCAGTCAAAACCGGCCACAGTGGGAGACCCAGTACTTC
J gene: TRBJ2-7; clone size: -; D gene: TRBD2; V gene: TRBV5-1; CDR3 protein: CASSPRPASGGTYEQYF; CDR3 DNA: TGCGCCAGCAGCCCACGACCCGCTAGCGGAGGTACCTACGAGCAGTACTTC
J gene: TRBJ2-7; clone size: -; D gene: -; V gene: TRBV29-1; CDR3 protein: CSVLDEYEQYF; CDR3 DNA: TGCAGCGTACTGGACGAATACGAGCAGTACTTC
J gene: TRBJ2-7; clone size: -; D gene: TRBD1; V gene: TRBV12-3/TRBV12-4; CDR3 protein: CASRVGTGGIYEQYF; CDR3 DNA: TGTGCCAGCAGGGTCGGGACAGGGGGTATATACGAGCAGTACTTC
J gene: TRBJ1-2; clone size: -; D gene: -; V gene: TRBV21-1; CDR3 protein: CASSKVTGDRSYGYTF; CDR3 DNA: TGTGCCAGCAGCAAAGTGACAGGGGATCGAAGCTATGGCTACACCTTC
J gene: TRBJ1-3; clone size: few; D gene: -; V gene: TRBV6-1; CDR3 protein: CATTAGTTFSGNTIYF; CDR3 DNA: TGTGCCACCACAGCAGGAACCACCTTCTCTGGAAACACCATATATTTT
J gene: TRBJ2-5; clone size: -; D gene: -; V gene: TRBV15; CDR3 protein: CATSRVGTLEETQYF; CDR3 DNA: TGTGCCACCAGCAGAGTGGGCACTCTGGAGGAGACCCAGTACTTC
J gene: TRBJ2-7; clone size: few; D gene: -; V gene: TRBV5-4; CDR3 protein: CASSLAGGRSSWTKEQYF; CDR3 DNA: TGTGCCAGCAGCTTGGCGGGTGGCAGGTCTTCCTGGACTAAAGAGCAGTACTTC
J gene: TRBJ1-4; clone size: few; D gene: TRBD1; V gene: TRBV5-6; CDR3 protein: CASSLQGNNEKLFF; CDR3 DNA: TGTGCCAGCAGCTTACAGGGGAATAATGAAAAACTGTTTTTT
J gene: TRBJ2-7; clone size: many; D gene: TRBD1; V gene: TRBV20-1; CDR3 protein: CSATGTARQYF; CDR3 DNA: TGCAGTGCTACCGGGACAGCCAGGCAGTACTTC
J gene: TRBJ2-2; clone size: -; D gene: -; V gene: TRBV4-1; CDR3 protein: CASSQDSPTAANTGELFF; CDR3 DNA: TGCGCCAGCAGCCAAGATTCGCCGACAGCGGCGAACACCGGGGAGCTGTTTTTT
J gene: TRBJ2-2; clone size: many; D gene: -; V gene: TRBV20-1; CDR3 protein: CSVRGLTGELFF; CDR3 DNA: TGCAGTGTACGGGGGCTCACCGGGGAGCTGTTTTTT
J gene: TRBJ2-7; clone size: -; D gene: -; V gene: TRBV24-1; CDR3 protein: CATSDSGAYEQYF; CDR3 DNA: TGTGCCACCAGTGATTCAGGAGCCTACGAGCAGTACTTC
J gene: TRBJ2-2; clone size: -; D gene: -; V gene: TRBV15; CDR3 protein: CATSRGESTGELFF; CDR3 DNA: TGTGCCACCAGCAGAGGGGAGAGCACCGGGGAGCTGTTTTTT
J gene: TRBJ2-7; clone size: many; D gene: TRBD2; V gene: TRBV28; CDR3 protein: CASSLTSGRLSYEQYF; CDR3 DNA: TGTGCCAGCAGTTTAACTAGCGGGAGGTTGTCCTACGAGCAGTACTTC
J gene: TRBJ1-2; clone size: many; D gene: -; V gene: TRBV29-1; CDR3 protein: CSVDYIGQGRGGYTF; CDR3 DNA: TGCAGCGTTGATTATATCGGGCAGGGGCGTGGTGGCTACACCTTC
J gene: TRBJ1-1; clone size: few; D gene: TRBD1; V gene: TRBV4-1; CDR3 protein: CASSQVDRGTEAFF; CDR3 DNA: TGCGCCAGCAGCCAAGTCGACAGGGGAACTGAAGCTTTCTTT